This T cell receptor beta chain appears in the sequencing data of a study of T cell repertoires in cytomegalovirus infection. This clonotype appeared a few times. Antigen unknown. Each CDR3 protein is one row after TCRdb ran MiXCR on the reads. The table records 340,000 or so distinct CDR3 sequences, more than 20% of them present only once. The sample in question was cultured PBMCs, obtained from culture after CMV antigen stimulation. This TCR derives from a human donor in good health (CMV status not recorded). Some clones in this sample may be carry-over from other donors' samples.

CDR3 sequence (DNA): TGTGCCAGCACCACTGCTAGCGGGAGGGCAGTCTACGAGCAGTACTTC. Encoded protein: CASTTASGRAVYEQYF. The chain combines TRBV2 with TRBJ2-7; 12 nucleotides line up with TRBD2. J lost 3 bases, V lost 7 bases, and 10 bases had no gene match. The CDR3 runs 16 residues. CDR1 SNHLY and CDR2 FYNNEI come from the germline V gene. Combining the CDR3 with reference TRBV2 and TRBJ2-7 gives the whole variable domain EPEVTQTPSHQVTQMGQEVILRCVPISNHLYFYWYRQILGQKVEFLVSFYNNEISEKSEIFDDQFSVERPDGSNFTLKIRSTKLEDSAMYFCASTTASGRAVYEQYFGPGTRLTVT.